Given below is one TCR beta chain in context. Its antigen remains unknown. This sample stems from a study of T cells in Graves' hyperthyroidism and ophthalmopathy. The germline CDR1 and CDR2 sequences are LNHDA and SQIVND (reference sequence). The germline V and J ends were trimmed by 5 bases and 4 bases, with 14 bases remaining between them. The CDR3 extends over 14 amino acids. Amplified TCR beta CDR3 regions came from RNA transcripts. The TCR CDR3 first-round RT-PCR relied on the HTBI primer set. TCRdb reprocessed the multiplex PCR reads with MiXCR, giving one entry per CDR3 protein. The sample has just under 750,000 distinct CDR3 sequences, roughly 32% seen once; the top ten hold 31%. The study, taken as a whole, reports: Ophthalmopathy got predicted by the model a median approximately 6 months before its onset.

Recently diagnosed hyperthyroidism of less than 2 months' duration affected patients aged 18 to 65. It was 10 ml of fresh peripheral blood that supplied the PBMCs. The sample consisted of blood. This clonotype originated in a woman between 40 and 55 years old with Graves' hyperthyroidism. V gene TRBV19 combines with J gene TRBJ1-1, with TRBD1 as a possible D gene (5 bases). The CDR3 DNA follows: TGTGCCAGTAGTGGATTGGGGGGACGCACTGAAGCTTTCTTT. It codes for CASSGLGGRTEAFF. The full variable domain, its missing parts supplied by reference TRBV19 and TRBJ1-1, is DGGITQSPKYLFRKEGQNVTLSCEQNLNHDAMYWYRQDPGQGLRLIYYSQIVNDFQKGDIAEGYSVSREKKESFPLTVTSAQKNPTAFYLCASSGLGGRTEAFFGQGTRLTVV.